The entry that follows covers one T cell receptor beta chain sequence. Its cognate antigen has yet to be identified. The input lacks base qualities; no much larger clone sits a single base away. TCR beta CDR3 regions were sequenced from DNA using the immunoSEQ Assay. The authors' analysis ran thus. T cell density was computed as TCR beta template counts normalized to usable DNA estimated by amplifying housekeeping genes. Richness was estimated using the preseqR package, with extrapolation to 400,000 templates for PBMC samples and to 120,000 templates for tissue samples. Clonality was defined by subtracting Pielou's evenness from one. Differential abundance testing on productive amino-acid clonotypes, with a minimum total count of 5 and an alpha of 0.1, was used to identify tissue-enriched TCRs. The Jaccard Index and the Morisita Overlap Index were used to quantify repertoire overlap between compartments. GLIPH grouped TCR beta CDR3s together with public tetramer-defined viral CDR3s, and a viral motif had to include at least three viral sequences and show V-gene enrichment. Here the immuneACCESS table is served through TCRdb, limited to in-frame sequences with V and J called. Missing clones are a known gap in these copies; in checked studies unresolved V genes cover under half, and the rest lacks a known reason. The V and J calls and the clone size are those of that table, but D and trimming were determined from the DNA. The sample table lists some 35,000 clones, 90% to 95% of them with a count of one. The ten largest account for roughly 6.9% of the sample.

The source of the sample is a study of T cells in localized non-small cell lung cancer (dated by TCRdb to 2018 to 2020). About the full investigation: T cell repertoires of more than 200 early-stage NSCLC patients were analyzed, with tumors being compared against uninvolved tumor-adjacent lungs. The cohort was made up of hundreds of treatment-naive NSCLC patients whose localized lung tumors had been resected. NSCLC patients had a mean age of approximately 72 years, and 129 were male and over 85 female. Study-level results and caveats: The highest T cell clonality was observed in uninvolved tumor-adjacent lung, where clonality exceeded that of tumor, suggesting that antigenic responses were more focused in uninvolved tumor-adjacent lung. A median of approximately 57 of the top 100 tumor clones were detected in paired uninvolved adjacent lung, and around 27 of these tumor clones were also found among the top 100 clones of the paired uninvolved adjacent lung. Higher T cell density in blood was associated with longer overall survival, whereas higher clonality in adjacent lung was associated with shorter survival. Because multi-region tumor sequencing was not performed, intratumor heterogeneity could not be ruled out. Because the study design was exploratory, TCR variables were selected using unadjusted p-values without false-discovery rate correction.

At diagnosis, tumor, uninvolved tumor-adjacent lung and peripheral blood were collected and then preserved as a mix of FFPE and fresh-frozen material. For TCR repertoire profiling, blood samples were analyzed in the form of peripheral blood mononuclear cells. The CDR3, cysteine through phenylalanine, is 13 amino acids long. Kept here is only the CDR3 DNA, which spans 39 bases and is read in frame from base 1. From a lookup of the germline V gene (reference sequence), CDR1 and CDR2 are MNHEY and SMNVEV. V and J lose 5 bases and 5 bases, and a span of 10 bases separates them. Recombination connected TRBV27 to TRBJ1-5; the D gene cannot be resolved reliably. The receptor comes from an older female donor with stage I lung adenocarcinoma. Source: peripheral blood, taken before any cancer treatment. For the CDR3, the sequence is CASSLIRHQPQHF. The sequence in DNA is TGTGCCAGCAGTCTGATAAGGCATCAGCCCCAGCATTTT.